This T cell receptor (beta chain) was identified during a study of T-cell memory formation after mild COVID-19. TCRdb itself ran the 5' RACE reads through MiXCR, one entry per CDR3 protein. The data show hundreds of thousands of distinct CDR3 sequences, 25% to 30% seen once. Sequencing used PBMCs or a T cell subset sorted from them (not recorded which). The receptor's source is an adult woman who had mild COVID-19 (a few samples of this study predate the infection). Cell type and time point are not known.

The CDR3 is CASRRDRDLGRGYTF. The CDR3 DNA follows: TGTGCCAGCAGGCGAGACCGGGACCTCGGAAGAGGGTACACCTTC. The V and J genes are TRBV12-3 or TRBV12-4 and TRBJ1-2, with TRBD1 as a possible D gene (5 bases). Trimming shortened V by 6 bases and J by 11 bases, and 25 bases separated the two germline ends. CDR3 length: 15 residues.